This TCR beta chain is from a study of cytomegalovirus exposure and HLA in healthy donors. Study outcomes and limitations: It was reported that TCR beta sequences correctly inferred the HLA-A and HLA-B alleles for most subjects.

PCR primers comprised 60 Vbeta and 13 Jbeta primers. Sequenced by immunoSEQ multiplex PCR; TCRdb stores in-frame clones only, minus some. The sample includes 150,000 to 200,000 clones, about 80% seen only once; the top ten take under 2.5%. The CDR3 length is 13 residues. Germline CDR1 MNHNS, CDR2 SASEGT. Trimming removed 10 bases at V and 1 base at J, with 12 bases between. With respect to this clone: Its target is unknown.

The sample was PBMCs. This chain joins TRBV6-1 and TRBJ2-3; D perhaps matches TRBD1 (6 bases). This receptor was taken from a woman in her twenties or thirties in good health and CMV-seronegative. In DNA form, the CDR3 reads TGTGCCACTCTCCGACAGGGCACAGATACGCAGTATTTT. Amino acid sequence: CATLRQGTDTQYF.